This T cell receptor beta chain was retrieved from a study of CD8+ T cells in alopecia areata. Study-level information: Disease severity was quantified as SALT score of affected scalp area.

This clone showed up just once. cDNA reverse transcribed from extracted RNA served as the sequencing template. Using immunoSEQ multiplex PCR, the repertoire was profiled, and TCRdb retains in-frame clones only, with some absent. The profile shows around 270,000 clones, roughly 64% of them singletons. Stated treatment: oral pan-JAK inhibitor, 5-10 mg twice daily. Sorting of PBMCs yielded the CD4+ and CD8+ T cells. The ends lost 4 bases at V and 7 bases at J; junction bases unmatched: 9. Per the germline V gene, CDR1 is SGHNT and CDR2 is YYREEE (reference sequence). The CDR3 runs to 14 residues. J is TRBJ1-2 and V is TRBV5-4, with 8 nucleotides matching TRBD1. Source: CD4+ T cells sorted from blood, taken at week 24, from a patient treated with tofacitinib. This receptor was identified in a human donor with alopecia areata. As DNA, the CDR3 is TGTGCCAGCAGCCCGCGGACAGGGACGTTTGGCTACACCTTC. Translation gives CASSPRTGTFGYTF.